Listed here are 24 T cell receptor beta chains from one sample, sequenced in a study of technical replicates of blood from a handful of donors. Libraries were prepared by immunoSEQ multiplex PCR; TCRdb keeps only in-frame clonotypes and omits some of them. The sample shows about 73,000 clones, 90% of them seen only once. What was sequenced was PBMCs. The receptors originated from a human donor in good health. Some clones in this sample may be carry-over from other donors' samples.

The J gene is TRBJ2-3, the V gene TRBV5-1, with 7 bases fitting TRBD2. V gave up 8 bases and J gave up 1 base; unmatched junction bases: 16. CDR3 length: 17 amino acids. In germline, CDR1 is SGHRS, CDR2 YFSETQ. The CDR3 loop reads CASQAEPVGGGTDTQYF. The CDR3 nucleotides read TGCGCCAGTCAAGCGGAGCCGGTGGGGGGGGGCACAGATACGCAGTATTTT.

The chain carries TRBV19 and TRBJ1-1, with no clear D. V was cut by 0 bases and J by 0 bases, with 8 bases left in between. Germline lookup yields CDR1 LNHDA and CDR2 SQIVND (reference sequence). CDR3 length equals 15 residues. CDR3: CASSIDAGMNTEAFF. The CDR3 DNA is TGTGCCAGTAGTATAGATGCGGGTATGAACACTGAAGCTTTCTTT.

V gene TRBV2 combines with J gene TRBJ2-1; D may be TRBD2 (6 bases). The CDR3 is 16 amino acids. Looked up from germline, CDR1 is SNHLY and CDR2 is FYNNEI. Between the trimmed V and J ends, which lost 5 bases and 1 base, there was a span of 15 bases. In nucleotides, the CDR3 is TGTGCCAGCAGTCCACCCCCGGGGGTTTCCTACAATGAGCAGTTCTTC. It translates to CASSPPPGVSYNEQFF.

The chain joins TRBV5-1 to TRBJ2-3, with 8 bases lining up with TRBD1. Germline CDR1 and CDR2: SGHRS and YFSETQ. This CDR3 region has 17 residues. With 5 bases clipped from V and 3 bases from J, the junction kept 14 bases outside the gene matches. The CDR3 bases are TGCGCCAGCAGTCTATCCGATCACACAGGGGGAACAGATACGCAGTATTTT. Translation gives CASSLSDHTGGTDTQYF.

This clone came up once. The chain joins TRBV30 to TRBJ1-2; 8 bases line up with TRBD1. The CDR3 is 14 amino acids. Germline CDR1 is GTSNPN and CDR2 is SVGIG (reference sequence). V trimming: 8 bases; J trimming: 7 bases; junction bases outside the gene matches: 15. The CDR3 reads CARDRRGLSSGYTF. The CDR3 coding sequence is TGTGCCCGAGATCGCAGGGGGCTTTCGAGTGGCTACACCTTC.

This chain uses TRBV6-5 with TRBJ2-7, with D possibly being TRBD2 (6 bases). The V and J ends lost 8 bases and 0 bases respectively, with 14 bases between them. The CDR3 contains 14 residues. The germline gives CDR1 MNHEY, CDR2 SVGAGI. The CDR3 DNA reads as TGTGCCAGCTCCTCCGGGGGAGTCTCCTACGAGCAGTACTTC. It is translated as CASSSGGVSYEQYF.

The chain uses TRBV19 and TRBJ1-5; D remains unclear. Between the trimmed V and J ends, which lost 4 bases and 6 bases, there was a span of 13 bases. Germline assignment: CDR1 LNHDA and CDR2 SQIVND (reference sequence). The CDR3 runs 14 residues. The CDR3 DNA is TGTGCCAGTAGTACCGCCGGAGACGGTCAGCCCCAGCATTTT. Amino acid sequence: CASSTAGDGQPQHF.

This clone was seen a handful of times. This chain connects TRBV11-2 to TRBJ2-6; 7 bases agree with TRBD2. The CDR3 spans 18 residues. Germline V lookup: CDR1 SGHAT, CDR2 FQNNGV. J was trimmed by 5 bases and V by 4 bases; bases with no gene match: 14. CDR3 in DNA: TGTGCCAGCAGCTCGCGGGAGCTTGGGGGTCTAAGGGCCAACGTCCTGACTTTC. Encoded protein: CASSSRELGGLRANVLTF.

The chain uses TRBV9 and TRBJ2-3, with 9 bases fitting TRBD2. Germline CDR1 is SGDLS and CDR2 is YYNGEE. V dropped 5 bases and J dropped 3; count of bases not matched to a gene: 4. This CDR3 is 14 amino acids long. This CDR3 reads CASSFSGGTDTQYF. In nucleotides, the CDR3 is TGTGCCAGCAGTTTCAGCGGGGGGACAGATACGCAGTATTTT.

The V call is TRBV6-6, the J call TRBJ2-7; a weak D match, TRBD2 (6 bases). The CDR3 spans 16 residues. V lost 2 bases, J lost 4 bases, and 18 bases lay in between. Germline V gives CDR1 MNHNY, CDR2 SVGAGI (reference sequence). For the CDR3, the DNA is TGTGCCAGCAGTTACAGGGAGCGGGTAACCGGGTACGAGCAGTACTTC. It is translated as CASSYRERVTGYEQYF.

The CDR3 nucleotides are TGTGCCAGCTGTTGGAGGAAGCTCAACGAGCAGTACTTC. This codes for CASCWRKLNEQYF. This chain uses TRBV19 with TRBJ2-7; possible D gene TRBD2, 5 bases. CDR3 length: 13 amino acids. V lost 9 bases and J 5 bases, leaving 17 bases between the germline ends. Germline V gene lookup returns CDR1 LNHDA and CDR2 SQIVND (reference sequence).

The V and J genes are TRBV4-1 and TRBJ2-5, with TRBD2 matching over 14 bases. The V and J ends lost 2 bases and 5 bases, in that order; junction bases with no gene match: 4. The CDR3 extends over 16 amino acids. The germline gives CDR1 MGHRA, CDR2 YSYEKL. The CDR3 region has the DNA TGCGCCAGCAGCCAACAGACTAGCGGGAGGGAGGAGACCCAGTACTTC. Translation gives CASSQQTSGREETQYF.

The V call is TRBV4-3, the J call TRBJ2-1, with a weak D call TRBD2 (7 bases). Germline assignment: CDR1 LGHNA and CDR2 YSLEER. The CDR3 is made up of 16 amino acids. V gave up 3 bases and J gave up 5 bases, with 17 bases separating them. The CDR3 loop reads CASSQSAGHPDNEQFF. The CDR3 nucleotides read TGCGCCAGCAGCCAGTCAGCGGGACACCCCGACAATGAGCAGTTCTTC.

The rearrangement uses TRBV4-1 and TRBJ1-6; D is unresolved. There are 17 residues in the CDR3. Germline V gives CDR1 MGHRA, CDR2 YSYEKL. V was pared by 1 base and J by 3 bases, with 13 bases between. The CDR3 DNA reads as TGCGCCAGCAGCCAAGTTAACAGCCCTGACTATAATTCACCCCTCCACTTT. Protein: CASSQVNSPDYNSPLHF.

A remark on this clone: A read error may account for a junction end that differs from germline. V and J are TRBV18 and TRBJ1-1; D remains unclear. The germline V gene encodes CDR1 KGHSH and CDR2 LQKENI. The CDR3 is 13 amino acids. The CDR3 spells CASSPSQLGEGFF. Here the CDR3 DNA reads TGTGCCAGCTCACCTTCGCAACTAGGAGAAGGTTTCTTT.

CDR3 region: CASSLAMGGQETQYF. CDR3 nucleotides: TGTGCCAGCAGCTTAGCAATGGGGGGCCAAGAGACCCAGTACTTC. The chain employs TRBV7-7 and TRBJ2-5; possibly TRBD2 for D (6 bases). This CDR3 region has 15 residues. The ends were cut back, 0 bases at V and 1 base at J, with 9 bases in the middle. CDR1 and CDR2 (germline): SSHAT, FNYEAQ (reference sequence).

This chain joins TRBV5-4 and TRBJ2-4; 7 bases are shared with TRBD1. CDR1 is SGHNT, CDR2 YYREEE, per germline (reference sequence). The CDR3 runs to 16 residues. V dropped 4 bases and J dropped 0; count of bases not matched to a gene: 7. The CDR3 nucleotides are TGTGCCAGCAGCCCACCGGGACAGTTAGCCAAAAACATTCAGTACTTC. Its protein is CASSPPGQLAKNIQYF. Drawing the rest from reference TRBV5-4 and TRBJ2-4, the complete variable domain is ETGVTQSPTHLIKTRGQQVTLRCSSQSGHNTVSWYQQALGQGPQFIFQYYREEENGRGNFPPRFSGLQFPNYSSELNVNALELDDSALYLCASSPPGQLAKNIQYFGAGTRLSVL.

CDR3 region: CASSLGAGTGGHEQYF. The CDR3 region has the DNA TGCGCCAGCAGCTTGGGGGCCGGGACAGGCGGCCACGAGCAGTACTTC. The rearrangement uses TRBV5-1 and TRBJ2-7; 8 bases are a match to TRBD1. Germline assignment: CDR1 SGHRS and CDR2 YFSETQ. The V and J ends lost 0 bases and 5 bases, in that order; junction bases with no gene match: 10. This CDR3 region has 16 residues. The full variable domain, rest sourced from reference TRBV5-1 and TRBJ2-7, is KAGVTQTPRYLIKTRGQQVTLSCSPISGHRSVSWYQQTPGQGLQFLFEYFSETQRNKGNFPGRFSGRQFSNSRSEMNVSTLELGDSALYLCASSLGAGTGGHEQYFGPGTRLTVT.

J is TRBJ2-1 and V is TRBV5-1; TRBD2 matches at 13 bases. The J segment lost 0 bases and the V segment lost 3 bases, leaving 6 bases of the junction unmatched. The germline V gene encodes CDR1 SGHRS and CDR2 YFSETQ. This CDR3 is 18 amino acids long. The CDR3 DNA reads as TGCGCCAGCAGCTCGGGGACTAGCGGGACCTTCTCCTACAATGAGCAGTTCTTC. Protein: CASSSGTSGTFSYNEQFF.

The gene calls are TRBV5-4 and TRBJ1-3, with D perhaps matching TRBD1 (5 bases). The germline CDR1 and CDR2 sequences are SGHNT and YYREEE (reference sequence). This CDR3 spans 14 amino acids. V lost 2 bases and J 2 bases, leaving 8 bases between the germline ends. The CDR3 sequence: CASSFTGAGNTIYF. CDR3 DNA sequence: TGTGCCAGCAGCTTTACGGGGGCTGGAAACACCATATATTTT.

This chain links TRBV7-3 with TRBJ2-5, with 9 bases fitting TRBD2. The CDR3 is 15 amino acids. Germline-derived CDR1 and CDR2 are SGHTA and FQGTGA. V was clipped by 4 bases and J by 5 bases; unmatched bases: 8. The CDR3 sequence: CASSSSAGGVETQYF. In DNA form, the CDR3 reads TGTGCCAGCAGCTCCTCAGCGGGAGGAGTGGAGACCCAGTACTTC.

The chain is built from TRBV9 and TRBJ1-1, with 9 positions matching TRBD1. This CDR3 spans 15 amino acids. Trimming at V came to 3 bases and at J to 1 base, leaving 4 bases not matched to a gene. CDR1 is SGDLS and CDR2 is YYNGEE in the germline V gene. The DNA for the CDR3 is TGTGCCAGCAGCGCCATGACAGGGGGGAACACTGAAGCTTTCTTT. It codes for CASSAMTGGNTEAFF.

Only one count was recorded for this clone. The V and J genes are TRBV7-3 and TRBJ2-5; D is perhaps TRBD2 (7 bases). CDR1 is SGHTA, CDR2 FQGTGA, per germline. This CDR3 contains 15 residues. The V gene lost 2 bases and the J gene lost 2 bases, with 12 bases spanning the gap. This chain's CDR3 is CASSLAGAKQETQYF. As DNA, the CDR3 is TGTGCCAGCAGCTTAGCGGGGGCGAAACAAGAGACCCAGTACTTC.

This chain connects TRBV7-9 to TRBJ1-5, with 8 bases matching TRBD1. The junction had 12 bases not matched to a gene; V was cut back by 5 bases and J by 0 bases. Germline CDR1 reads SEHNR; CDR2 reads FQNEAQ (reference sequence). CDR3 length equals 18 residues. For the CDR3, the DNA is TGTGCCAGCAGCCCGATAGGACAGGGAATTAATAGCAATCAGCCCCAGCATTTT. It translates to CASSPIGQGINSNQPQHF.